These T cell receptor beta chains were read from a single sample in a study of T cells in Graves' hyperthyroidism and ophthalmopathy. One entry per CDR3 protein results from TCRdb running MiXCR on the multiplex PCR reads. The sample lists around 760,000 distinct CDR3 sequences, about 35% occurring once. Sequencing was performed on blood. The receptors stem from a woman in her thirties or forties with Graves' hyperthyroidism. CDR3s include the opening cysteine and the closing phenylalanine or tryptophan. The D gene is left open where the match is weak. Size is stated for part of the rows, as once, few or many counts, or as a class when the clone is expanded.

j_call d_call v_call clone_size cdr3_aa cdr3_nt
TRBJ1-6 . TRBV15 few CATSRGGSPGDSPLHF TGTGCCACCAGCAGAGGCGGGAGCCCAGGGGATTCACCCCTCCACTTT
TRBJ1-6 . TRBV7-2 few CASSGESSYNSPLHF TGTGCCAGCTCCGGGGAGAGCTCCTATAATTCACCCCTCCACTTT
TRBJ1-1 . TRBV2 . CASSAAGVEAFF TGTGCCAGCAGTGCAGCAGGGGTCGAAGCTTTCTTT
TRBJ1-1 . TRBV10-3 . CAISPEGRERVNTEAFF TGTGCCATCAGCCCAGAGGGCAGGGAGAGGGTAAACACTGAAGCTTTCTTT
TRBJ2-7 . TRBV6-5 . CASSLGTSAYEQYF TGTGCCAGCAGTTTGGGGACTTCAGCCTACGAGCAGTACTTC
TRBJ1-5 . TRBV7-9 . CAKFKSFHSNQPQHF TGTGCCAAGTTTAAGAGCTTCCATAGCAATCAGCCCCAGCATTTT
TRBJ1-3 . TRBV9 many CASSVSQAGNTIYF TGTGCCAGCAGCGTATCACAGGCTGGAAACACCATATATTTT
TRBJ1-1 . TRBV6-2/TRBV6-3 . CAGRANYMNTEAFF TGTGCCGGCAGAGCAAATTATATGAACACTGAAGCTTTCTTT
TRBJ2-6 TRBD2 TRBV11-1 . CASSSIGGRSGGNVLTF TGTGCCAGCAGCTCGATAGGCGGGAGGAGTGGGGGCAACGTCCTGACTTTC
TRBJ2-5 TRBD2 TRBV12-3/TRBV12-4 many CASRAGLAGQWTQYF TGTGCCAGCAGGGCGGGACTAGCGGGTCAATGGACCCAGTACTTC
TRBJ1-4 . TRBV6-5 . CASRHNEKLFF TGTGCCAGCAGACATAATGAAAAACTGTTTTTT
TRBJ2-1 TRBD2 TRBV7-9 . CASSRGTSSEQFF TGTGCCAGCAGCAGAGGGACTAGCAGCGAGCAGTTCTTC
TRBJ2-2 . TRBV10-3 . CAISESLWETSGELFF TGTGCCATCAGTGAGTCGCTTTGGGAGACTAGCGGGGAGCTGTTTTTT
TRBJ1-6 . TRBV7-6 many CASSLVAGIDSPLHF TGTGCCAGCAGCTTAGTGGCCGGGATCGATTCACCCCTCCACTTT
TRBJ1-2 . TRBV20-1 many CSARGTPDYGYTF TGCAGTGCTAGGGGGACACCTGATTATGGCTACACCTTC
TRBJ1-1 . TRBV19 many CATLPDRLHTEAFF TGTGCCACCCTACCGGACCGCTTGCACACTGAAGCTTTCTTT
TRBJ2-5 TRBD1 TRBV12-3/TRBV12-4 . CASSEGNRGPQETQYF TGTGCCAGCAGTGAAGGCAACAGGGGACCCCAAGAGACCCAGTACTTC
TRBJ1-5 TRBD1 TRBV12-3/TRBV12-4 few CASSSGQVNQPQHF TGTGCCAGCAGCTCAGGACAGGTCAATCAGCCCCAGCATTTT
TRBJ1-1 . TRBV10-3 many CAIRRGPDGNTEAFF TGTGCCATCAGGCGAGGACCGGATGGGAACACTGAAGCTTTCTTT
TRBJ2-6 TRBD1 TRBV10-3 . CAISVTGAYSGANVLTF TGTGCCATCAGTGTGACAGGGGCCTACTCTGGGGCCAACGTCCTGACTTTC
TRBJ1-4 . TRBV5-4 . CASSQWTGVYGKLFF TGCGCCAGCAGCCAATGGACCGGTGTCTATGGAAAACTGTTTTTT
TRBJ2-6 . TRBV6-5 many CASSYSSGANVLTF TGTGCCAGCAGTTACAGCTCTGGGGCCAACGTCCTGACTTTC
TRBJ2-2 . TRBV2 many CASDQGGNTGELFF TGTGCCAGCGACCAAGGGGGAAACACCGGGGAGCTGTTTTTT
TRBJ2-7 . TRBV19 many CASRFQDSAYEQYF TGTGCCAGCCGTTTTCAGGACAGCGCCTACGAGCAGTACTTC
TRBJ1-2 TRBD1 TRBV20-1 many CSASGQGHYGYTF TGCAGTGCCTCGGGACAGGGACACTATGGCTACACCTTC
TRBJ1-2 TRBD1 TRBV19 many CASSIVVGGNGYTF TGTGCCAGTAGTATAGTCGTAGGGGGCAATGGCTACACCTTC
TRBJ1-2 . TRBV12-3/TRBV12-4 few CASSPRASPNYGYTF TGTGCCAGCAGTCCGCGTGCGTCGCCTAACTATGGCTACACCTTC
TRBJ1-5 . TRBV19 many CASRQVGNQPQHF TGTGCCAGTAGACAGGTAGGCAATCAGCCCCAGCATTTT
TRBJ1-1 . TRBV20-1 . CSAAIGPHGDTEAFF TGCAGTGCTGCTATAGGGCCCCATGGGGACACTGAAGCTTTCTTT
TRBJ1-1 TRBD1 TRBV19 many CASTGFATEAFF TGTGCCTCGACAGGGTTTGCCACTGAAGCTTTCTTT
TRBJ1-2 TRBD1 TRBV6-6 few CASREGQGASGYTF TGTGCCAGCAGGGAGGGACAGGGGGCGAGTGGCTACACCTTC
TRBJ2-5 . TRBV6-2/TRBV6-3 few CASRPLRTDQETQYF TGTGCCAGCAGACCCCTTAGGACAGACCAAGAGACCCAGTACTTC
TRBJ2-7 TRBD1 TRBV5-6 . CASSSPDRWGPYKQYF TGTGCCAGCAGCTCCCCGGACAGGTGGGGTCCCTACAAGCAGTACTTC
TRBJ2-5 . TRBV7-8 many CASSLWAGPETQYF TGTGCCAGCAGCTTATGGGCCGGCCCAGAGACCCAGTACTTC
TRBJ2-7 . TRBV3-1 . CASSHPGGDLEQYF TGTGCCAGCAGCCACCCCGGCGGGGATCTTGAGCAGTACTTC
TRBJ2-7 TRBD1 TRBV25-1 . CATADLGQGETYEQYF TGTGCCACCGCCGACCTCGGACAGGGGGAGACCTACGAGCAGTACTTC